This T cell receptor beta chain was sequenced in a study of identical twins. Findings and caveats of the study: The degree of excess twin sharing was weaker in beta out-of-frame sequences. Researchers reported excess low generation probability among twin-shared out-of-frame alpha sequences.

TCRdb reprocessed the 5' RACE reads via MiXCR and lists one record per CDR3 protein. Altogether around 1.7 million distinct CDR3 sequences are present, about 32% being singletons, with the ten largest covering around 0.25%. CDR1 is LNHNV and CDR2 is YYDKDF in the germline V gene (reference sequence). Deletions cut 5 bases from V and 8 bases from J, with 12 bases between. This CDR3 is built from 13 residues. Details on this clonotype: Its specificity is unknown.

The origin of this receptor is a newborn girl in good health. The sequencing input was cord blood. This sequence joins TRBV15 and TRBJ2-2; possible D gene TRBD2, 6 bases. Here the CDR3 reads CATSPRLEGELFF. DNA for the CDR3: TGTGCCACCAGCCCAAGACTAGAAGGGGAGCTGTTTTTT.